This TCR beta chain was identified during a study of shared clonotypes between healthy human individuals. In the naive CD8 group, cells lacked CD45RO and were positively selected for CCR7, so terminally differentiated effector memory CD45RA+ cells were left out. Adults of Caucasian background living in Nashville, Tennessee made up all donors. Study-level points and caveats: Shared across a few donors were around 4.7% of the naive CD4 clonotypes. Lower generation probabilities were found for non-shared clonotypes than for those shared by all four donors.

Turning to this clone: Its antigen is still unknown.

Deep was the level at which the assay was run. TCRdb's copy holds only in-frame clones and misses some; the assay was immunoSEQ multiplex PCR. The table records roughly 2.1 million clones, more than 85% of them present only once. CDR1 and CDR2 from the germline V gene are MDHEN and SYDVKM. The junction had 15 bases not matched to a gene; V was cut back by 8 bases and J by 5 bases. CDR3 length equals 17 residues. The clonotype comes from a man younger than 30 in good health. Some clones in this sample may be carry-over from other donors' samples. The J gene is TRBJ2-3, the V gene TRBV28; 11 nucleotides agree with TRBD2. The sequenced material came from naive CD8+ T cells from PBMCs. The DNA of the CDR3 is TGTGCCAGCGATTCCCCAAAACTAGCGGGAGCTGAAGATACGCAGTATTTT. Amino acids: CASDSPKLAGAEDTQYF.